One and the same sample provided the 18 T cell receptor beta chains below, sequenced in a study of chemoradiotherapy in HPV16-positive cancers. Assay: immunoSEQ multiplex PCR; the TCRdb copy retains only in-frame clones and omits some. The repertoire consists of 40,000 to 65,000 clones, with roughly nine tenths occurring once and the leading ten covering around 3.5%. Sequenced material: blood, taken from a patient who underwent chemoradiotherapy. The receptor set was obtained from a human donor with HPV-associated anogenital cancer.

The V gene is TRBV7-2, the J gene TRBJ1-1; 10 positions agree with TRBD1. The germline V gene has CDR1 SGHTA and CDR2 FQGNSA. This CDR3 is 17 amino acids long. Losses at the gene ends were 3 bases for V and 0 bases for J; bases not matched to a gene: 7. CDR3 loop: CASSFRQGAGMNTEAFF. The CDR3, as DNA: TGTGCCAGCAGCTTCCGACAGGGGGCGGGCATGAACACTGAAGCTTTCTTT.

This chain uses TRBV30 with TRBJ1-5; D perhaps matches TRBD1 (6 bases). The V end lost 3 bases, the J end lost 5 bases, and 17 bases lay between the germline ends. The germline V gene encodes CDR1 GTSNPN and CDR2 SVGIG (reference sequence). This CDR3 contains 15 residues. As DNA, the CDR3 is TGTGCCTGGAGCCGACACCAGGGGTGGGATCAGCCCCAGCATTTT. Protein: CAWSRHQGWDQPQHF.

V is TRBV11-2 and J is TRBJ2-2, with D tentatively TRBD1 or TRBD2 (5 bases each). Germline V gene data show CDR1 as SGHAT and CDR2 as FQNNGV. The V and J ends lost 4 bases and 0 bases respectively, with 9 bases between them. CDR3 length: 15 residues. The CDR3 nucleotides are TGTGCCAGCAGCTCAGGGACGCCGAACACCGGGGAGCTGTTTTTT. It specifies CASSSGTPNTGELFF.

The sample holds one count of this clone. The gene calls are TRBV29-1 and TRBJ2-2, with 8 nucleotides matching TRBD2. This CDR3 has 12 amino acids. From germline, CDR1 is SQVTM and CDR2 ANQGSEA. This CDR3 reads CIGGENTGELFF. The CDR3 region has the DNA TGCATCGGGGGGGAGAACACCGGGGAGCTGTTTTTT.

V and J are TRBV7-9 and TRBJ2-3; a possible D gene is TRBD2 (5 bases). V was shortened by 2 bases and J by 0 bases, with 15 bases between the two germline ends. The germline V gene has CDR1 SEHNR and CDR2 FQNEAQ (reference sequence). The CDR3 length is 17 residues. CDR3: CASSLRVGALSTDTQYF. The DNA for the CDR3 is TGTGCCAGCAGCTTACGTGTGGGAGCACTAAGCACAGATACGCAGTATTTT.

V usage is TRBV5-4 and J usage is TRBJ1-1, with D hard to call. The CDR3 runs 14 residues. The germline CDR1 and CDR2 sequences are SGHNT and YYREEE (reference sequence). V shed 2 bases and J shed 3 bases, with 11 bases lying between them. CDR3 sequence: CASSFSGRDTEAFF. The CDR3 DNA is TGTGCCAGCAGCTTCTCGGGGAGGGACACTGAAGCTTTCTTT.

V usage is TRBV7-2 and J usage is TRBJ2-1, with 8 bases matching TRBD1. Trimming at V came to 2 bases and at J to 7 bases, leaving 7 bases not matched to a gene. The germline V gene has CDR1 SGHTA and CDR2 FQGNSA. CDR3 length equals 15 residues. The CDR3 nucleotides are TGTGCCAGCAGCTTAAGGCAGGGGGCGCGTAATGAGCAGTTCTTC. Protein: CASSLRQGARNEQFF. Full variable domain (rest looked up from reference TRBV7-2 and TRBJ2-1): GAGVSQSPSNKVTEKGKDVELRCDPISGHTALYWYRQSLGQGLEFLIYFQGNSAPDKSGLPSDRFSAERTGGSVSTLTIQRTQQEDSAVYLCASSLRQGARNEQFFGPGTRLTVL.

This chain links TRBV7-2 with TRBJ2-1; tentatively, D is TRBD1 or TRBD2 (5 bases each). V shed 1 base and J shed 8 bases, with 15 bases lying between them. Germline assignment: CDR1 SGHTA and CDR2 FQGNSA. The CDR3 sequence is 15 residues long. DNA for the CDR3: TGTGCCAGCAGCTTAGACCCGGGACCTTCGGATGAGCAGTTCTTC. Its protein is CASSLDPGPSDEQFF.

This clone was found a few times. The CDR3 sequence: CSVGEGQNYGYTF. CDR3 DNA sequence: TGCAGCGTTGGCGAAGGACAGAACTATGGCTACACCTTC. The V and J genes are TRBV29-1 and TRBJ1-2, with D possibly being TRBD1 (6 bases). The CDR3 spans 13 residues. Germline CDR1 is SQVTM and CDR2 is ANQGSEA. V was trimmed by 4 bases and J by 2 bases, leaving 11 bases between them.

The rearrangement joins TRBV5-6 to TRBJ1-4; no firm D call. The germline gives CDR1 SGHDT, CDR2 YYEEEE. This CDR3 region has 15 residues. The germline V and J ends were trimmed by 2 bases and 0 bases, with 8 bases remaining between them. The CDR3 sequence is CASSLGDTTNEKLFF. The CDR3 coding sequence is TGTGCCAGCAGCTTAGGAGACACAACTAATGAAAAACTGTTTTTT.

The J gene is TRBJ2-7, the V gene TRBV7-2, with a possible D match to TRBD1 (6 bases). Looked up from germline, CDR1 is SGHTA and CDR2 is FQGNSA. The CDR3 has 13 amino acids. Trimming left V 7 bases short and J 6 bases short, with 16 bases between. CDR3: CASTGRGAGEQYF. CDR3 nucleotide sequence: TGTGCCAGCACCGGCAGGGGAGCTGGCGAGCAGTACTTC.

The V call is TRBV30, the J call TRBJ1-2; the D gene is possibly TRBD1 (5 bases). Between the trimmed V and J ends, which lost 2 bases and 6 bases, there was a span of 25 bases. Germline CDR1 and CDR2: GTSNPN and SVGIG (reference sequence). This CDR3 spans 17 amino acids. In nucleotides, the CDR3 is TGTGCCTGGAGTCCTCTGGGCGGACAAATAGCGCGTAATGGCTACACCTTC. It yields the protein CAWSPLGGQIARNGYTF.

This chain joins TRBV10-3 and TRBJ1-5; 7 positions match TRBD1. The V segment lost 4 bases and the J segment 5 bases; nucleotides outside the gene matches: 5. Germline V CDR1 and CDR2: ENHRY, SYGVKD. The CDR3 loop spans 14 amino acids. The CDR3 sequence: CAISVRQGDQPQHF. The CDR3 DNA is TGTGCCATCAGTGTAAGACAGGGAGATCAGCCCCAGCATTTT.

The V gene is TRBV6-4, the J gene TRBJ1-6; the D is unclear. Germline values: CDR1 MRHNA, CDR2 SNTAGT. The CDR3 is 13 amino acids. V was shortened by 2 bases and J by 5 bases, with 4 bases between the two germline ends. Written as DNA, the CDR3 is TGTGCCAGCAGTGACAGGGATAATTCACCCCTCCACTTT. Its protein is CASSDRDNSPLHF.

The gene calls are TRBV5-4 and TRBJ2-2, with D uncertain. Germline V gene data show CDR1 as SGHNT and CDR2 as YYREEE (reference sequence). This CDR3 region has 13 residues. V was pared by 6 bases and J by 5 bases, with 11 bases between. CDR3 residues: CASTSDGTGELFF. The CDR3, as DNA: TGTGCCAGCACCAGCGATGGGACCGGGGAGCTGTTTTTT.

CDR3 coding DNA: TGTGCCAGTAGTCCTAGTAGGGGGAATCAGCCCCAGCATTTT. Protein product: CASSPSRGNQPQHF. The chain has TRBV19 and TRBJ1-5, with D possibly TRBD1 on 6 matching bases. Germline CDR1 reads LNHDA; CDR2 reads SQIVND (reference sequence). V was clipped by 5 bases and J by 4 bases, with 12 bases between them. The CDR3 extends over 14 amino acids.

This rearrangement joins TRBV29-1 to TRBJ1-3; unclear D gene. V was shortened by 2 bases and J by 0 bases, with 5 bases between the two germline ends. Germline V gene lookup returns CDR1 SQVTM and CDR2 ANQGSEA. The CDR3 has 13 residues. CDR3 coding DNA: TGCAGCGTTGAACAGAGCTCTGGAAACACCATATATTTT. This translates into CSVEQSSGNTIYF.

J is TRBJ2-7 and V is TRBV6-1; TRBD1 matches 9 bases. This CDR3 region has 17 residues. Germline V gene sequence: CDR1 MNHNS, CDR2 SASEGT. V lost 3 bases and J lost 3; bases outside the gene matches: 12. CDR3 residues: CASSDGPPGQGYYEQYF. The CDR3 region has the DNA TGTGCCAGCAGTGACGGACCTCCGGGACAGGGCTACTACGAGCAGTACTTC.